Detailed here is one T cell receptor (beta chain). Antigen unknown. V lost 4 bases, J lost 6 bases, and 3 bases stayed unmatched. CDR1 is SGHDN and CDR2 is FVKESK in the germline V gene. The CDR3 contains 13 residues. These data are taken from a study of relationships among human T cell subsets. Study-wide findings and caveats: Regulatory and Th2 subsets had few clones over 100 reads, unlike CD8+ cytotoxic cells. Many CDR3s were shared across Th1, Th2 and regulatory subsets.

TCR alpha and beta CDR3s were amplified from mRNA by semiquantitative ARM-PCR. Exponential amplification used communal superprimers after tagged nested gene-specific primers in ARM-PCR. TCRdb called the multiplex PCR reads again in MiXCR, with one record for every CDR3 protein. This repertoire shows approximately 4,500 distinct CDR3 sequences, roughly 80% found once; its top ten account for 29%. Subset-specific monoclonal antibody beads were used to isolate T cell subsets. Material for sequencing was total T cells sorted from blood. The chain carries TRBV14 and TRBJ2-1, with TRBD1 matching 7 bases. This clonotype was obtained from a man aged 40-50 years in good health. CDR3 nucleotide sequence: TGTGCCAGCAGCCTTGGGACAGTCAATGAGCAGTTCTTC. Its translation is CASSLGTVNEQFF.